The sequence of this T cell receptor (beta chain) was determined in a study of T cell responses to AZD1222 COVID-19 vaccine. Study context: Analysis merged second doses at about 4 or about 12 weeks.

In germline, CDR1 is SGHVS, CDR2 FNYEAQ. The CDR3 sequence is 16 residues long. V shed 4 bases and J 7 bases; nucleotides not matched to a gene: 6. Findings and caveats of the study: Only 5 or 6 AZD1222 recipients tested seropositive at baseline. Of spike-specific TCRs, nearly half reportedly target regions left unmutated in variants.

Profiled with immunoSEQ multiplex PCR; TCRdb holds only in-frame clones, not every one. The repertoire consists of approximately 110,000 clones, with roughly 86% occurring once and the leading ten covering almost 4.5%. This clone was observed once. The antigen is not known. V and J are TRBV7-6 and TRBJ2-1; 14 bases match TRBD2. The source is an adult in good health. The starting material was peripheral blood, obtained on day 0 of AZD1222 vaccination. The CDR3 sequence: CASSSGLAGGVNEQFF. DNA for the CDR3: TGTGCCAGCAGCTCTGGACTAGCGGGAGGTGTTAATGAGCAGTTCTTC.